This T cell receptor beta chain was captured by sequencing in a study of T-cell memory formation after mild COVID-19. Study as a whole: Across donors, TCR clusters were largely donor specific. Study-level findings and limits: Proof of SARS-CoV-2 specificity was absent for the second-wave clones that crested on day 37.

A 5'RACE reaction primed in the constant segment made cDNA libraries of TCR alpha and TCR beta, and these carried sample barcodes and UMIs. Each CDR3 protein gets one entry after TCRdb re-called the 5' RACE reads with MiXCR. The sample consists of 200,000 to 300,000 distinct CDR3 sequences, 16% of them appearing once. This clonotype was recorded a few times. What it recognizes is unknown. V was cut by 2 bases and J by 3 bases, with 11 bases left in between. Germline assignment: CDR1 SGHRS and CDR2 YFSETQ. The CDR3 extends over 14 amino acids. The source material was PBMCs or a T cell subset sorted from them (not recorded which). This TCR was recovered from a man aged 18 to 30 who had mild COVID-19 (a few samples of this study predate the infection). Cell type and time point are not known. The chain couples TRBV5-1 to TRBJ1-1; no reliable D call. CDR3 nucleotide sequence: TGCGCCAGCAGCTTAAGAAGGGAGGACACTGAAGCTTTCTTT. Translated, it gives CASSLRREDTEAFF.